What follows is one TCR beta chain and its context. Its antigen remains unknown. TCRdb reprocessed the RT-PCR reads via MiXCR and lists one record per CDR3 protein. The sample lists 710,000 or so distinct CDR3 sequences, around 16% occurring once. The V gene lost 5 bases and the J gene lost 2 bases, with 11 bases spanning the gap. The CDR3 extends over 15 amino acids. Germline V gene data show CDR1 as SGHRS and CDR2 as YFSETQ. This sample was included in a study of response to subunit inactivated influenza vaccine. The study's findings and limits: Authors suggested that a seasonal influenza vaccination recruits few new T cells each time.

The V gene is TRBV5-1, the J gene TRBJ2-6; D unclear. The receptor was isolated from a man in his fifties who received an inactivated influenza vaccine. The sequencing used PBMCs from blood, collected 11 to 12 days after vaccination. The CDR3 reads CASSFAQAGANVLTF. The CDR3 DNA follows: TGCGCCAGCAGTTTTGCACAAGCTGGGGCCAACGTCCTGACTTTC. The full variable domain, completed using reference TRBV5-1 and TRBJ2-6, is KAGVTQTPRYLIKTRGQQVTLSCSPISGHRSVSWYQQTPGQGLQFLFEYFSETQRNKGNFPGRFSGRQFSNSRSEMNVSTLELGDSALYLCASSFAQAGANVLTFGAGSRLTVL.